This T cell receptor beta chain was observed in a study of OX40 agonist ivuxolimab in advanced cancers. Turning to the study itself: Prior therapy, whether anti-PD-1, anti-PD-L1 or anti-CTLA-4, was allowed, and about 39% had some.

Germline CDR1 is WNHNN and CDR2 is SYGVQD (reference sequence). The CDR3 contains 15 residues. V was trimmed by 4 bases and J by 3 bases, leaving 12 bases between them. The data were produced by immunoSEQ multiplex PCR, yet TCRdb's version contains in-frame clones alone and is incomplete. The sample includes roughly 10,000 clones, 77% of them seen just once. General study findings and limits: At doses 0.1 to 3.0 mg/kg, CD4+ and CD8+ clones expanded.

A note on this clone: Its antigen remains unidentified.

The specimen was CD4+ or CD8+ T cells sorted from blood, collected in a trial of the OX40 agonist ivuxolimab. The chain employs TRBV10-1 and TRBJ2-2; D tentatively reads TRBD1 or TRBD2 (5 bases each). The origin of this receptor is an adult with an advanced solid tumor such as melanoma, head and neck, liver or kidney cancer. Written as DNA, the CDR3 is TGCGCCAGCAGTGGGGCAGGGCGGGACACCGGGGAGCTGTTTTTT. Its protein product is CASSGAGRDTGELFF.